The clone carrying this TCR beta chain has a handful of counts. The antigen remains undetermined. Germline lookup yields CDR1 LNHDA and CDR2 SQIVND (reference sequence). V dropped 6 bases and J dropped 5 bases, with 14 bases sitting between them. The CDR3 covers 14 residues. Previously published methods and listed TCR primers were used for the bulk TCR libraries. TCRdb called the PCR reads again in MiXCR, with one record for every CDR3 protein. The profile shows 550,000 to 750,000 distinct CDR3 sequences, 20% of them singletons. The sample originates from a study of molecular identifiers for immune sequencing clone quantification. Study results and caveats: Shared barcodes on identical TCR molecules could underestimate the sizes of highly expanded clones.

The chain joins TRBV19 to TRBJ2-1; D tentatively reads TRBD1 or TRBD2 (5 bases each). Source material: naive CD8+ T cells from blood, with Jurkat cell RNA spiked in. Subset of the sample: FACS-sorted CD8+CD4-CCR7+CD45RA+ naive T cells. This clonotype originated in a human donor in good health. Some libraries in this study had Jurkat cell RNA spiked in. CDR3 in DNA: TGTGCCAGTAGCTTCCGGGACGCTAACAATGAGCAGTTCTTC. Protein sequence: CASSFRDANNEQFF.